This T cell receptor (beta chain) appears in the sequencing data of a study of blood T cell repertoires in COVID-19. On the study more broadly: Collection of acute and convalescent COVID-19 samples took place in the United States, Italy and Spain.

Participants were placed into cohorts based on the clinical history they reported. Symptom resolution, clearance, or two negative PCRs marked donors in Cohort 3 as recovered. The CDR3 has 15 amino acids. CDR1 and CDR2 from the germline V gene are LGHDT and YNNKEL (reference sequence). Trimming removed 4 bases from V and 4 bases from J; junction bases left unmatched: 5. Original processing notes: Estimation of nucleated cell counts was performed using reference gene primer amplification. TCRdb's table, derived via immunoSEQ multiplex PCR, lists solely in-frame clones and lacks some. V and J calls and clone size follow that table, whereas D and trimming were derived from the DNA. This sample has 350,000 to 550,000 clones, with 75% to 90% found just once.

The V gene is TRBV3-1 (or the pseudogene TRBV3-2), the J gene TRBJ1-2; 11 bases map to TRBD1. The sample comprised PBMCs or T cells enriched from blood (not recorded which). This receptor was taken from a young man who had recovered from COVID-19. As DNA, the CDR3 is TGTGCCAGCAGCCCCGGGACAGGGGGGAGCTATGGCTACACCTTC. It translates to CASSPGTGGSYGYTF.